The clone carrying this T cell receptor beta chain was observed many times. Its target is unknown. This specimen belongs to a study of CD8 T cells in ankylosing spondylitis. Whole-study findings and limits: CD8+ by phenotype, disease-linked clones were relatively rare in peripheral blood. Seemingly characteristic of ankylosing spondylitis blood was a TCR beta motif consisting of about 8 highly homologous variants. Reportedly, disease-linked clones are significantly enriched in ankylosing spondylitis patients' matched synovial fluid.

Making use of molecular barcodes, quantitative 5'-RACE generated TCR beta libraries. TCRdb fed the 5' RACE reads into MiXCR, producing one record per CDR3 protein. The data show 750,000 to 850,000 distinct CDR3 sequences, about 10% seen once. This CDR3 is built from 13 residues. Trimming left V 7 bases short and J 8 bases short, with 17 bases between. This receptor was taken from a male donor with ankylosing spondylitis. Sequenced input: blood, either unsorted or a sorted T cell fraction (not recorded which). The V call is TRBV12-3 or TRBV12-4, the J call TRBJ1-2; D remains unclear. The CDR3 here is CASTTDITGGYTF. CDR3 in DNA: TGTGCCAGCACCACTGACATTACGGGCGGCTACACCTTC.